These 21 T cell receptor beta chains were sequenced from one sample in a study of T cell changes during pregnancy in multiple sclerosis. Only in-frame clones appear in the TCRdb table, and some are missing; sequencing was by immunoSEQ multiplex PCR. This sample yields roughly 86,000 clones, of which around 94% are seen a single time; approximately 2.6% belongs to the top ten. This sample comprised peripheral blood, obtained in the first trimester of pregnancy. The source is a female donor with multiple sclerosis, enrolled in a pregnancy study.

About this clone: A junction end diverges from the germline sequence, so it may reflect a read error. This chain uses TRBV7-2 with TRBJ2-7; 8 positions match TRBD1. The V gene's germline CDR1 is SGHTA and CDR2 FQGNSA. The CDR3 is 16 residues long. The CDR3 loop reads CASSLEGTGLSYGQYF. The CDR3 DNA is TGTGCCAGCAGCTTAGAAGGGACAGGTCTCTCCTACGGGCAGTACTTC.

V and J are TRBV15 and TRBJ2-2; the match to TRBD1 covers 7 bases. CDR3 length: 15 amino acids. Germline V gene data show CDR1 as LNHNV and CDR2 as YYDKDF (reference sequence). The J segment lost 2 bases and the V segment lost 6 bases, leaving 6 bases of the junction unmatched. This CDR3 reads CATRMGQPNTGELFF. The CDR3 coding sequence is TGTGCCACCAGAATGGGACAGCCAAACACCGGGGAGCTGTTTTTT.

This chain links TRBV9 with TRBJ1-2, with TRBD1 matching over 7 bases. Trimming removed 3 bases from V and 2 bases from J; junction bases left unmatched: 4. CDR1 is SGDLS, CDR2 YYNGEE, per germline. The CDR3 totals 14 residues. CDR3 coding DNA: TGTGCCAGCAGCGAGGGGGACAGCAACTATGGCTACACCTTC. This codes for CASSEGDSNYGYTF.

The genes are TRBV6-1 and TRBJ2-7; 10 nucleotides line up with TRBD1. This CDR3 region has 15 residues. V lost 0 bases and J lost 2; bases outside the gene matches: 1. Germline assignment: CDR1 MNHNS and CDR2 SASEGT. The CDR3 is CASSEAGTGAYEQYF. The CDR3 DNA reads as TGTGCCAGCAGTGAAGCAGGGACAGGGGCCTACGAGCAGTACTTC.

The chain employs TRBV5-1 and TRBJ2-3, with TRBD2 matching over 7 bases. This CDR3 has 15 amino acids. The ends lost 2 bases at V and 3 bases at J; junction bases unmatched: 6. Germline CDR1 SGHRS, CDR2 YFSETQ. The CDR3 here is CASSFPSGTTDTQYF. In nucleotides, the CDR3 is TGCGCCAGCAGCTTTCCGAGCGGGACTACAGATACGCAGTATTTT.

This chain connects TRBV5-6 to TRBJ2-1; D is perhaps TRBD2 (5 bases). The CDR3 is 15 residues long. CDR1 SGHDT and CDR2 YYEEEE come from the germline V gene. Trimming took off 1 base at V and 6 bases at J, with 14 bases between the two ends. In DNA form, the CDR3 reads TGTGCCAGCAGCTTGCGGCTAGCCCGATTCAATGAGCAGTTCTTC. Protein: CASSLRLARFNEQFF. Filled out from reference TRBV5-6 and TRBJ2-1, the complete variable domain reads DAGVTQSPTHLIKTRGQQVTLRCSPKSGHDTVSWYQQALGQGPQFIFQYYEEEERQRGNFPDRFSGHQFPNYSSELNVNALLLGDSALYLCASSLRLARFNEQFFGPGTRLTVL.

The V gene is TRBV18, the J gene TRBJ2-7; 10 bases are shared with TRBD1. Germline CDR1 and CDR2: KGHSH and LQKENI. The CDR3 length is 14 residues. After removal of 6 bases from V and 2 bases from J, the junction contained 4 bases not matched to a gene. CDR3 nucleotides: TGTGCCAGCTCTTCCGGGACAGGGGCCTACGAGCAGTACTTC. As protein: CASSSGTGAYEQYF.

This chain connects TRBV10-3 to TRBJ1-1; no clear D gene. The V end was cut by 3 bases, the J end by 1 base, with 12 bases between. CDR1 and CDR2 from the germline V gene are ENHRY and SYGVKD. The CDR3 loop spans 15 amino acids. CDR3 DNA: TGTGCCATCAGTGATATTAACAGAAAGAACACTGAAGCTTTCTTT. Translation gives CAISDINRKNTEAFF.

This clone was picked up a small number of times. The chain uses TRBV11-2 and TRBJ2-1; 10 nucleotides align to TRBD2. The CDR3 extends over 16 amino acids. Losses at the gene ends were 6 bases for V and 4 bases for J; bases not matched to a gene: 9. The germline gives CDR1 SGHAT, CDR2 FQNNGV. CDR3 in amino acids: CASRPTGTSVYNEQFF. The CDR3 region has the DNA TGTGCCAGCAGGCCAACCGGGACTAGCGTTTACAATGAGCAGTTCTTC.

V is TRBV29-1 and J is TRBJ1-1; D ambiguous. CDR1 and CDR2 from the germline V gene are SQVTM and ANQGSEA. V dropped 3 bases and J dropped 1 base, with 12 bases sitting between them. The CDR3 is made up of 14 amino acids. The CDR3 sequence is CSVDTGRANTEAFF. CDR3 nucleotide sequence: TGCAGCGTTGACACGGGGAGGGCGAACACTGAAGCTTTCTTT.

The chain combines TRBV10-3 with TRBJ1-1, with D possibly being TRBD1 (6 bases). From germline, CDR1 is ENHRY and CDR2 SYGVKD. Trimming pared 0 bases from V and 5 bases from J, leaving 10 bases between. The CDR3 has 14 residues. For the CDR3, the DNA is TGTGCCATCAGTGAGTCTCAGGGGACAACTGAAGCTTTCTTT. Protein product: CAISESQGTTEAFF.

This chain links TRBV7-6 with TRBJ2-6; D ambiguous. Per the germline V gene, CDR1 is SGHVS and CDR2 is FNYEAQ. Trimming shortened V by 5 bases and J by 0 bases, and 14 bases separated the two germline ends. The CDR3 consists of 17 residues. The CDR3 here is CASSPVDPRSGANVLTF. The CDR3 DNA reads as TGTGCCAGCAGCCCGGTTGATCCCCGCTCTGGGGCCAACGTCCTGACTTTC.

A single count supports this clone. The chain recombines TRBV7-9 with TRBJ1-1; D may be TRBD1 (5 bases). The V gene lost 10 bases and the J gene lost 6 bases, with 9 bases spanning the gap. Germline V lookup: CDR1 SEHNR, CDR2 FQNEAQ (reference sequence). The CDR3 contains 10 residues. The DNA for the CDR3 is TGTGCCATCCTGGGGCCTGAAGCTTTCTTT. Translating gives CAILGPEAFF.

This rearrangement joins TRBV28 to TRBJ2-1; 14 bases line up with TRBD2. The length of the CDR3 is 15 residues. V lost 5 bases and J lost 8; bases outside the gene matches: 5. The germline V gene encodes CDR1 MDHEN and CDR2 SYDVKM. This chain's CDR3 is CASSPGTSGSHEQFF. The CDR3 nucleotides read TGTGCCAGCAGTCCGGGGACTAGCGGGAGCCATGAGCAGTTCTTC.

This clone is a singleton in its sample. The chain employs TRBV6-1 and TRBJ2-1; a weak D match, TRBD2 (6 bases). The germline gives CDR1 MNHNS, CDR2 SASEGT. The CDR3 runs 15 residues. The V gene lost 3 bases and the J gene lost 3 bases, with 12 bases spanning the gap. For the CDR3, the DNA is TGTGCCAGCAGTGAGTTCCCCGGGGGCTACAATGAGCAGTTCTTC. It yields the protein CASSEFPGGYNEQFF.

The chain has TRBV28 and TRBJ1-4, with unresolved D. V was trimmed by 3 bases and J by 8 bases, leaving 13 bases between them. Per germline, CDR1 MDHEN and CDR2 SYDVKM. The CDR3 totals 14 residues. CDR3 DNA: TGTGCCAGCAGTTTTGACCAATCGAGGGAAAAACTGTTTTTT. Protein: CASSFDQSREKLFF.

The rearrangement links TRBV7-2 to TRBJ2-1, with D tentatively TRBD1 (5 bases). The length of the CDR3 is 15 residues. V lost 4 bases to trimming and J lost 0 bases, with 10 bases between them. Looked up from germline, CDR1 is SGHTA and CDR2 is FQGNSA. The CDR3 DNA reads as TGTGCCAGCAGCTCACAGGTAAGCTCCTACAATGAGCAGTTCTTC. Amino acid sequence: CASSSQVSSYNEQFF.

The V and J genes are TRBV4-1 and TRBJ2-1, with 13 bases aligning to TRBD2. Trimming took 3 bases from V and 8 from J; bases not matched to a gene: 4. From germline, CDR1 is MGHRA and CDR2 YSYEKL. The length of the CDR3 is 15 residues. This CDR3 is CASSQGLAGSDEQFF. The CDR3 DNA follows: TGCGCCAGCAGCCAGGGACTAGCGGGATCGGATGAGCAGTTCTTC.

Worth noting for this clone: The identical CDR3 is also encoded by other nucleotide sequences in the sample. V and J are TRBV7-9 and TRBJ1-1; D unclear. CDR1 and CDR2 from the germline V gene are SEHNR and FQNEAQ (reference sequence). V was clipped by 1 base and J by 3 bases, with 9 bases between them. The CDR3 is 14 amino acids. CDR3 DNA sequence: TGTGCCAGCAGCTTAGTAGCGGGTGACACTGAAGCTTTCTTT. Encoded protein: CASSLVAGDTEAFF.

The chain carries TRBV6-5 and TRBJ2-7; 10 nucleotides align to TRBD1. V lost 6 bases to trimming and J lost 6 bases; unmatched junction nucleotides: 11. Germline loops: CDR1 MNHEY, CDR2 SVGAGI. There are 15 residues in the CDR3. The CDR3 DNA follows: TGTGCCAGCAGAAGGGGACAGGGGCAAACCTTCGAGCAGTACTTC. It yields the protein CASRRGQGQTFEQYF.

The sample holds one count of this clone. The chain joins TRBV18 to TRBJ1-1; 11 nucleotides agree with TRBD1. Germline lookup yields CDR1 KGHSH and CDR2 LQKENI. The CDR3 contains 17 residues. V lost 3 bases and J lost 2; bases outside the gene matches: 8. The CDR3 DNA sequence: TGTGCCAGCTCACCGGGCCGGACAGGGGGCGCAAACACTGAAGCTTTCTTT. Its translation is CASSPGRTGGANTEAFF.